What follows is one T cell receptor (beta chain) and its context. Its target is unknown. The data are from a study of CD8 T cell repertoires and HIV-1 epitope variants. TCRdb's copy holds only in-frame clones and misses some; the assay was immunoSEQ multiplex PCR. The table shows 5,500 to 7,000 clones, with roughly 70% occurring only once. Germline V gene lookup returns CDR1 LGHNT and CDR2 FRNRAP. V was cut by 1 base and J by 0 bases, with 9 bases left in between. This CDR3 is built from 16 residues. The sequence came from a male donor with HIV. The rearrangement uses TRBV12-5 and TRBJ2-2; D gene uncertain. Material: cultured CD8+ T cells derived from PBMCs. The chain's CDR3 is CASGLGMGANTGELFF. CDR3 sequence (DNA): TGTGCTAGTGGTTTGGGGATGGGCGCGAACACCGGGGAGCTGTTTTTT.